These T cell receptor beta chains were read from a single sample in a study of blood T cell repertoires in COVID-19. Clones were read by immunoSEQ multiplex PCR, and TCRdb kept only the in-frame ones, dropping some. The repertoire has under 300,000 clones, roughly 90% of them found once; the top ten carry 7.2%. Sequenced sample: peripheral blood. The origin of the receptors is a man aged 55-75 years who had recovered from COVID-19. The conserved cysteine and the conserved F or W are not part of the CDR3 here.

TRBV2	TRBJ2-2	ASKEGSGGELF
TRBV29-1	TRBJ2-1	SVDFVRTGGEF
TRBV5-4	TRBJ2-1	ASSQGLTYNEQF
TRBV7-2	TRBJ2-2	ASSQGGTGELF
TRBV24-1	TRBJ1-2	ATSPGGGIYGYT
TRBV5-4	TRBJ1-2	ASSSTGQGSASYGYT
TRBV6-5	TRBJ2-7	ASSRDYRSYEQY
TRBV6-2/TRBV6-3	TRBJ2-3	ASSYVLYSTDTQY
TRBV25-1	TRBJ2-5	ASSTPTSGGVKETQY
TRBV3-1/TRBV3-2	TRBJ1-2	ASSFRQGTGYT
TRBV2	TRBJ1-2	ASSGRRTGDGYT